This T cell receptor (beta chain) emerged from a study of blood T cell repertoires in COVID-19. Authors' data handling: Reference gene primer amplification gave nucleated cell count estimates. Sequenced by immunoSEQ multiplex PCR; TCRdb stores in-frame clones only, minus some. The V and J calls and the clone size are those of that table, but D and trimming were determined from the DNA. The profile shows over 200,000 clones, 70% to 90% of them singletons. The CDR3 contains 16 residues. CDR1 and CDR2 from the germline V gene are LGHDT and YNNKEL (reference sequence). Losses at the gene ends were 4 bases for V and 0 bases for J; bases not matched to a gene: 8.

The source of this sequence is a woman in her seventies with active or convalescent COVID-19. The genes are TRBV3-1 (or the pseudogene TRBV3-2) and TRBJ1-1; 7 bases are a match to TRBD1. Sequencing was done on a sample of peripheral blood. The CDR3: CASSPHPDRMNTEAFF. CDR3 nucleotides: TGTGCCAGCAGCCCGCACCCGGACAGGATGAACACTGAAGCTTTCTTT.